The T cell receptor beta chain described here comes from a study of blood T cell repertoires in COVID-19. Study background: The study drew acute and convalescent COVID-19 samples from the United States, Italy and Spain. Sources were T cells, B-cell-depleted T cells, or PBMCs; the material itself was cDNA or gDNA.

In the original analysis: Amplification of reference gene primers provided the estimated nucleated cell counts. Clones were sequenced by immunoSEQ multiplex PCR, and TCRdb holds only the in-frame ones, with some missing. That table gives V, J and clone size, and the DNA gave D and trimming. Among about 140,000 clones listed, more than 65% were seen once. The CDR3 sequence is 14 residues long. Germline V CDR1 and CDR2: MNHEY, SVGAGI. The ends lost 10 bases at V and 0 bases at J; junction bases unmatched: 5. The chain carries TRBV6-5 and TRBJ1-3; 8 positions match TRBD1. Sequencing used peripheral blood. This TCR was sampled from a man aged 55-75 years with active or convalescent COVID-19. This chain's CDR3 is CAIITGGSGNTIYF. In nucleotides, the CDR3 is TGTGCCATCATAACAGGGGGCTCTGGAAACACCATATATTTT.